This T cell receptor beta chain was recovered during a study of blood T cell repertoires in COVID-19. At the level of the study: PBMCs, B-cell-depleted T cells, or T cells were the source of the cDNA or gDNA that made up the material.

Produced via immunoSEQ multiplex PCR; TCRdb's table is partial and in-frame only. The sample carries 45,000 to 60,000 clones, 84% recorded once. This clone was counted between two and nine times. V lost 4 bases and J lost 2, with 16 bases in between. Germline values: CDR1 SGHRS, CDR2 YFSETQ. The CDR3 extends over 16 amino acids. This chain joins TRBV5-1 and TRBJ1-3; possibly TRBD1 for D (5 bases). Sequenced sample: peripheral blood. The source of this sequence is an elderly man with COVID-19, enrolled during active disease. CDR3 sequence reads: CASSVGQAWTGNTIYF. The CDR3, as DNA: TGCGCCAGCAGCGTGGGGCAGGCCTGGACTGGAAACACCATATATTTT.